A single sample is the source of the 4 T cell receptor beta chains below, sequenced in a study of control samples from healthy donors and cancer patients. This table comes from immunoSEQ multiplex PCR, and its TCRdb copy is limited to in-frame clones, with some not included. The table records about 180,000 clones, around 87% of them present only once. Sequenced input: blood. The receptor set was obtained from a woman aged 50 to 60 in good health.

This clone was counted once. The chain recombines TRBV4-3 with TRBJ1-5, with D perhaps matching TRBD1 (6 bases). The CDR3 contains 15 residues. Germline V gene data show CDR1 as LGHNA and CDR2 as YSLEER. The V end was cut by 0 bases, the J end by 5 bases, with 11 bases between. Here the CDR3 reads CASSQDDRRYQPQHF. The CDR3 coding sequence is TGCGCCAGCAGCCAAGACGACAGGCGATATCAGCCCCAGCATTTT.

The chain uses TRBV15 and TRBJ1-4; D possibly corresponds to TRBD1 (5 bases). The CDR3 extends over 12 amino acids. Trimming took 7 bases from V and 8 from J, leaving 11 bases between them. Germline lookup yields CDR1 LNHNV and CDR2 YYDKDF (reference sequence). CDR3 residues: CATTSTGEKLFF. As DNA, the CDR3 is TGTGCCACCACAAGTACAGGAGAAAAACTGTTTTTT.

This chain uses TRBV29-1 with TRBJ2-7, with 7 bases identical to TRBD2. V was pared by 3 bases and J by 3 bases, with 2 bases of the junction left unmatched. The length of the CDR3 is 12 residues. CDR1 is SQVTM, CDR2 ANQGSEA, per germline. The CDR3 spells CSVDGGGYEQYF. The CDR3 DNA reads as TGCAGCGTTGACGGCGGGGGCTACGAGCAGTACTTC.

This chain links TRBV30 with TRBJ1-5, with no clear D. CDR1 and CDR2 (germline): GTSNPN, SVGIG (reference sequence). The CDR3 is made up of 13 amino acids. Trimming took off 2 bases at V and 5 bases at J, with 10 bases between the two ends. The CDR3 loop is CAWSREGDQPQHF. The CDR3 DNA reads TGTGCCTGGAGTCGGGAGGGCGATCAGCCCCAGCATTTT.